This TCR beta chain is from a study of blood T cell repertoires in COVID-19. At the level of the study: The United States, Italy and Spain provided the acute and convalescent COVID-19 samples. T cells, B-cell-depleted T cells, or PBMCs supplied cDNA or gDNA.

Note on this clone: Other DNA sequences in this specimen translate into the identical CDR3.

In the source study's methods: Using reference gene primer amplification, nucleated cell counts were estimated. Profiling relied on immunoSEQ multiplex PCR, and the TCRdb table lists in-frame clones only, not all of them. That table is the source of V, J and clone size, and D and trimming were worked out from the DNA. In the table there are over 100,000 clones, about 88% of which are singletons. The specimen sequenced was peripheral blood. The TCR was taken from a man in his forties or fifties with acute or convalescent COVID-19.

DNA of the CDR3: TGTGCCAGCTCACCGGGCGGCAATCAGCCCCAGCATTTT. This encodes CASSPGGNQPQHF. This chain links TRBV18 with TRBJ1-5; D unresolved. Germline lookup yields CDR1 KGHSH and CDR2 LQKENI. The V and J ends lost 3 bases and 2 bases respectively, with 5 bases between them. The CDR3 extends over 13 amino acids.